This TCR beta chain was identified during a study of cytomegalovirus exposure and HLA in healthy donors. Findings and caveats of the study: The authors confirmed in vitro that three CMV-associated chains were specific for CMV antigens.

Healthy bone marrow donors made up the donors. This donor's file did not include a recorded CMV serostatus. Concerning this clone: What it recognizes is unknown.

13 Jbeta primers and 60 Vbeta primers were used for the PCR. Sequencing used immunoSEQ multiplex PCR; TCRdb keeps in-frame clones, though not all of them. The sample has just under 70,000 clones, 80% to 90% seen once. The V gene lost 0 bases and the J gene lost 1 base, with 9 bases spanning the gap. The CDR3 is made up of 15 amino acids. From germline, CDR1 is SGHRS and CDR2 YFSETQ. Sequenced input: PBMCs. This TCR came from a human donor in good health. This sequence joins TRBV5-1 and TRBJ2-3; D perhaps matches TRBD2 (6 bases). This CDR3 reads CASSLASARTDTQYF. The CDR3 nucleotides read TGCGCCAGCAGCTTGGCTAGCGCACGCACAGATACGCAGTATTTT.